Given below is one T cell receptor beta chain in context. Antigen unknown. Germline lookup yields CDR1 MNHEY and CDR2 SMNVEV (reference sequence). The CDR3 runs 14 residues. The primer mix had 60 Vbeta and 13 Jbeta primers. Here immunoSEQ multiplex PCR was the method, and the copy in TCRdb shows in-frame clones only, minus some. The repertoire holds around 220,000 clones, with approximately 79% as singletons. The data were taken from a study of cytomegalovirus exposure and HLA in healthy donors. General study results and limits: A list of approximately 150 TCR beta chains associated with cytomegalovirus was given. Whilst most TCR sequences proved rare, a subset of public TCRs occurred across many donors.

The gene calls are TRBV27 and TRBJ2-5; TRBD2 matches 8 bases. The DNA end is a closer match to TRBJ2-7, so the J assignment may be wrong. This sequence originates from a man younger than 35 in good health and CMV-seronegative. Sequencing was carried out using PBMCs. The CDR3 DNA sequence: TGTGCCAGTCGGACCGGGACTAGTCGCCACGAGCAGTACTTC. Protein sequence: CASRTGTSRHEQYF.